These 17 T cell receptor beta chains share one sample of origin, sequenced in a study of T cells after yellow fever vaccination. TCRdb redid the calling of the 5' RACE reads with MiXCR, one entry per CDR3 protein. This sample carries 110,000 to 150,000 distinct CDR3 sequences, 6.6% of them seen once, and the ten largest clones take under 0.8%. Here the sequenced sample was CD4+ T cells sorted from PBMCs, taken 10 days after the yellow fever booster vaccination. The receptors derive from a young man who received the YFV17D yellow fever vaccine.

This clonotype was detected many times. The chain uses TRBV5-1 and TRBJ1-2; D is ambiguous. CDR1 SGHRS and CDR2 YFSETQ come from the germline V gene. The V and J ends lost 0 bases and 10 bases respectively, with 7 bases between them. The CDR3 is made up of 11 amino acids. The CDR3 DNA reads as TGCGCCAGCAGCTTGGATGTGGACTACACCTTC. This encodes CASSLDVDYTF.

A few counts support this clonotype. J is TRBJ2-7 and V is TRBV23-1; TRBD2 aligns across 11 bases. TRBV23-1 carries the ORF label, with uncertain function. CDR3 length: 15 residues. V shed 6 bases, J shed 3 bases, and the junction held 7 bases outside the gene matches. The DNA of the CDR3 is TGCGCCAGCAGACCGACTAGCGGGATCTACTACGAGCAGTACTTC. As protein: CASRPTSGIYYEQYF.

This clonotype was found many times. This chain joins TRBV20-1 and TRBJ2-5; D gene ambiguous. Germline loops: CDR1 DFQATT, CDR2 SNEGSKA (reference sequence). This CDR3 has 12 amino acids. The germline V and J ends were trimmed by 3 bases and 2 bases, with 7 bases remaining between them. CDR3 protein: CSARDQQETQYF. In DNA form, the CDR3 reads TGCAGTGCTAGGGACCAACAAGAGACCCAGTACTTC.

In this sample, this clonotype turned up a few times. The chain links TRBV11-2 to TRBJ2-3, with 10 bases fitting TRBD2. V dropped 2 bases and J dropped 2; count of bases not matched to a gene: 10. This CDR3 has 18 residues. The germline V gene encodes CDR1 SGHAT and CDR2 FQNNGV. Written as DNA, the CDR3 is TGTGCCAGCAGCTTACTGGCTAGCGGGGGTAGGACCACAGATACGCAGTATTTT. Translating gives CASSLLASGGRTTDTQYF.

In this sample, this clonotype turned up many times. The chain uses TRBV9 and TRBJ2-7, with TRBD1 as a possible D gene (6 bases). The CDR3 is 14 amino acids. Germline lookup yields CDR1 SGDLS and CDR2 YYNGEE. Trimming shortened V by 3 bases and J by 3 bases, and 13 bases separated the two germline ends. CDR3 loop: CASSAGVRDYEQYF. The CDR3, as DNA: TGTGCCAGCAGCGCAGGGGTTCGGGACTACGAGCAGTACTTC. The variable domain in full, completed from reference TRBV9 and TRBJ2-7, reads DSGVTQTPKHLITATGQRVTLRCSPRSGDLSVYWYQQSLDQGLQFLIQYYNGEERAKGNILERFSAQQFPDLHSELNLSSLELGDSALYFCASSAGVRDYEQYFGPGTRLTVT.

This clonotype was observed many times. The rearrangement links TRBV5-1 to TRBJ1-1; the D gene is possibly TRBD1 (6 bases). From germline, CDR1 is SGHRS and CDR2 YFSETQ. This CDR3 region has 13 residues. Deletions cut 2 bases from V and 6 bases from J, with 11 bases between. The CDR3 protein is CASSLNREAEAFF. As DNA, the CDR3 is TGCGCCAGCAGCTTAAACAGGGAAGCTGAAGCTTTCTTT. The variable domain in full, completed from reference TRBV5-1 and TRBJ1-1, reads KAGVTQTPRYLIKTRGQQVTLSCSPISGHRSVSWYQQTPGQGLQFLFEYFSETQRNKGNFPGRFSGRQFSNSRSEMNVSTLELGDSALYLCASSLNREAEAFFGQGTRLTVV.

In this sample, this clonotype turned up many times. This chain uses TRBV20-1 with TRBJ2-2; 8 positions match TRBD2. The CDR3 extends over 14 amino acids. V shed 6 bases and J 6 bases; nucleotides not matched to a gene: 9. Germline assignment: CDR1 DFQATT and CDR2 SNEGSKA (reference sequence). The CDR3 sequence is CSAAPAGGAGELFF. The CDR3 bases are TGCAGTGCAGCCCCCGCGGGAGGCGCCGGGGAGCTGTTTTTT.

V and J are TRBV7-2 and TRBJ1-1; D perhaps matches TRBD1 (5 bases). The length of the CDR3 is 13 residues. The germline V gene encodes CDR1 SGHTA and CDR2 FQGNSA. Trimming removed 1 base at V and 10 bases at J, with 13 bases between. CDR3 loop: CASSLVLGRVAFF. CDR3 nucleotides: TGTGCCAGCAGCTTAGTTCTCGGCAGGGTAGCTTTCTTT.

This clonotype was seen at least ten times. CDR3: CATSETSGPDTQYF. In DNA, the CDR3 is TGTGCCACCAGCGAGACTAGCGGTCCAGATACGCAGTATTTT. The gene calls are TRBV10-3 and TRBJ2-3; TRBD2 agrees at 9 bases. Trimming at V came to 10 bases and at J to 4 bases, leaving 9 bases not matched to a gene. CDR3 size: 14 residues. Germline-derived CDR1 and CDR2 are ENHRY and SYGVKD.

In its sample, this clonotype was seen many times. The chain couples TRBV5-1 to TRBJ2-1; TRBD2 is a possible D gene (6 bases). Germline V gives CDR1 SGHRS, CDR2 YFSETQ. V lost 4 bases and J lost 5, with 13 bases in between. This CDR3 spans 14 amino acids. The CDR3 is CASSRGLTDNEQFF. The CDR3 DNA sequence: TGCGCCAGCAGCCGGGGACTGACAGACAATGAGCAGTTCTTC.

The sample holds many counts of this clonotype. The chain has TRBV2 and TRBJ1-4; D is ambiguous. Trimming took 7 bases from V and 4 from J, leaving 13 bases between them. Germline CDR1 reads SNHLY; CDR2 reads FYNNEI. There are 14 residues in the CDR3. The CDR3 is CASIRGDSNEKLFF. In DNA form, the CDR3 reads TGTGCCAGCATTCGTGGTGATAGTAATGAAAAACTGTTTTTT.

This clonotype occurred a few times. This rearrangement joins TRBV19 to TRBJ2-1, with 12 bases identical to TRBD2. Germline CDR1 LNHDA, CDR2 SQIVND (reference sequence). The V and J ends lost 6 bases and 6 bases, in that order; junction bases with no gene match: 3. The CDR3 contains 14 residues. The CDR3 sequence: CASRTSGSVNEQFF. The DNA of the CDR3 is TGTGCCAGTAGGACTAGCGGGAGTGTCAATGAGCAGTTCTTC.

This clonotype was seen many times. J is TRBJ2-1 and V is TRBV12-3 or TRBV12-4; 8 nucleotides line up with TRBD1. This CDR3 is 13 amino acids long. V trimming: 6 bases; J trimming: 5 bases; junction bases outside the gene matches: 3. The CDR3 DNA follows: TGTGCCAGCAGGCGACAGGGGAACAATGAGCAGTTCTTC. Its protein product is CASRRQGNNEQFF.

This clonotype came up many times. V is TRBV7-2 and J is TRBJ2-2; 8 bases are shared with TRBD1. The CDR3 has 17 amino acids. Trimming at V came to 7 bases and at J to 1 base, leaving 11 bases not matched to a gene. CDR1 is SGHTA and CDR2 is FQGNSA in the germline V gene. The DNA for the CDR3 is TGTGCCAGCATCCTAAGTCCCGGGACAGGGAACACCGGGGAGCTGTTTTTT. Translated: CASILSPGTGNTGELFF. Drawing the rest from reference TRBV7-2 and TRBJ2-2, the complete variable domain is GAGVSQSPSNKVTEKGKDVELRCDPISGHTALYWYRQSLGQGLEFLIYFQGNSAPDKSGLPSDRFSAERTGGSVSTLTIQRTQQEDSAVYLCASILSPGTGNTGELFFGEGSRLTVL.

The chain joins TRBV5-4 to TRBJ2-7, with D perhaps given as TRBD1 or TRBD2 (5 bases each). The V gene's germline CDR1 is SGHNT and CDR2 YYREEE (reference sequence). The CDR3 totals 13 residues. With 5 bases removed from V and 4 bases from J, the gap between germline ends came to 13 bases. The DNA of the CDR3 is TGTGCCAGCAGGGCTGGAGAGGGGTACGAGCAGTACTTC. This encodes CASRAGEGYEQYF.

The V call is TRBV4-3, the J call TRBJ2-1, with 9 positions matching TRBD2. The CDR3 consists of 16 residues. CDR1 and CDR2 from the germline V gene are LGHNA and YSLEER. Germline trimming cut 4 bases from V and 5 bases from J; bases unmatched to any gene: 9. The CDR3 sequence is CASSRLGAGGNNEQFF. The CDR3 DNA is TGCGCCAGCAGCCGCCTTGGGGCGGGAGGGAACAATGAGCAGTTCTTC.

The rearrangement links TRBV28 to TRBJ1-1, with D unclear. This CDR3 comprises 14 residues. Germline V gene lookup returns CDR1 MDHEN and CDR2 SYDVKM. V was pared by 6 bases and J by 1 base, with 12 bases between. The CDR3 DNA is TGTGCCAGCAGACGCGGACCCAGGAACACTGAAGCTTTCTTT. Translating gives CASRRGPRNTEAFF. Full variable domain (remainder filled in from reference TRBV28 and TRBJ1-1): DVKVTQSSRYLVKRTGEKVFLECVQDMDHENMFWYRQDPGLGLRLIYFSYDVKMKEKGDIPEGYSVSREKKERFSLILESASTNQTSMYLCASRRGPRNTEAFFGQGTRLTVV.